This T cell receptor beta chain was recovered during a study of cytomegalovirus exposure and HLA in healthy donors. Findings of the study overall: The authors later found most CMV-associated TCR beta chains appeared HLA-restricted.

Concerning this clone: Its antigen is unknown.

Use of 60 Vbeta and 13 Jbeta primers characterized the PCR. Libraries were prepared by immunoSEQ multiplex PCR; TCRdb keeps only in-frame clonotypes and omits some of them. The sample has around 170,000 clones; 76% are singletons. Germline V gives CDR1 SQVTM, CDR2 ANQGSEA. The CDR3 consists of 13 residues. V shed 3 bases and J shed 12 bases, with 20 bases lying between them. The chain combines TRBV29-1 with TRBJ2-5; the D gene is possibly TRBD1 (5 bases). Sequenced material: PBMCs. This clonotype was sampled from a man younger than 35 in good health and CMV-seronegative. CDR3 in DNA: TGCAGCGTTGACGCTTCAGGGTCTGGGGAAAAGTACTTC. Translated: CSVDASGSGEKYF. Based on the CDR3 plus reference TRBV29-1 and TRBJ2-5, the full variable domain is SAVISQKPSRDICQRGTSLTIQCQVDSQVTMMFWYRQQPGQSLTLIATANQGSEATYESGFVIDKFPISRPNLTFSTLTVSNMSPEDSSIYLCSVDASGSGEKYFGPGTRLLVL.